This T cell receptor beta chain was identified during a study of blood T cell repertoires in COVID-19. Study information: Material from acute and convalescent COVID-19 was sourced from the United States, Italy and Spain.

The ends lost 0 bases at V and 6 bases at J; junction bases unmatched: 7. CDR1 is ENHRY, CDR2 SYGVKD, per germline. This CDR3 region has 15 residues. This table comes from immunoSEQ multiplex PCR, and its TCRdb copy is limited to in-frame clones, with some not included. In the table there are about 180,000 clones, around 89% of which are singletons. The chain carries TRBV10-3 and TRBJ2-7, with 8 nucleotides matching TRBD1. The sequence derives from a man between 18 and 35 years old who had recovered from COVID-19. The sequencing input was peripheral blood. CDR3: CAISESHRGAGEQYF. The CDR3 nucleotides are TGTGCCATCAGTGAGTCCCACAGGGGGGCGGGCGAGCAGTACTTC.